Listed below are T cell receptor beta chains from one sample, sequenced in a study of cytomegalovirus exposure and HLA in healthy donors. Data came from immunoSEQ multiplex PCR; TCRdb stores just in-frame clones and leaves some out. The sample holds around 160,000 clones, about 90% seen once. Sequencing was carried out using PBMCs. These receptors all stem from a woman under 30 in good health and CMV-seropositive. Both conserved end residues are part of each CDR3. D genes are given only for firm matches. Size tells how often a clone was seen (once, few, many) or the class of an expanded clone, and some rows leave it out.

clone_size	d_call	v_call	j_call	cdr3_nt	cdr3_aa
.	.	TRBV19	TRBJ1-2	TGTGCCAGTAGTATCGACCAGGGCAGCTATGGCTACACCTTC	CASSIDQGSYGYTF
.	.	TRBV7-9	TRBJ2-5	TGTGCCAGCAGCTTAGGAGTAGAAGAGACCCAGTACTTC	CASSLGVEETQYF
.	.	TRBV21-1	TRBJ2-7	TGTGCCAGCAGCAACCCTAGATTGGCGGGGGACCTCTCCTACGAGCAGTACTTC	CASSNPRLAGDLSYEQYF
.	.	TRBV7-8	TRBJ2-7	TGTGCCAGCAGCTGGGGTGGCGGGATAGGGGCCTACGAGCAGTACTTC	CASSWGGGIGAYEQYF
.	.	TRBV5-4	TRBJ2-5	TGTGCCAGCAGCTTGGAACCTAGCGTAGAGACCCAGTACTTC	CASSLEPSVETQYF
.	.	TRBV10-1	TRBJ1-2	TGCGCCAGCAGGCCCCCACCGGTCTATGGCTACACCTTC	CASRPPPVYGYTF
.	.	TRBV4-1	TRBJ2-5	TGCGCCAGCAGCCAACATACAGGAGAGACCCAGTACTTC	CASSQHTGETQYF
.	TRBD1	TRBV7-9	TRBJ1-3	TGTGCCAGCATCCATCCGGGGACAGGGGGAAACACCATATATTTT	CASIHPGTGGNTIYF
.	TRBD1	TRBV11-3	TRBJ2-5	TGTGCCAGCAGCTTAGGTCGCCGGACAGGGGCCCCACGAGGAGAAGAGACCCAGTACTTC	CASSLGRRTGAPRGEETQYF
.	.	TRBV6-1	TRBJ1-1	TGTGCCTCTTATTACAGGGAGAACACTGAAGCTTTCTTT	CASYYRENTEAFF
.	.	TRBV11-2	TRBJ2-7	TGTGCCAGCGCCCGAGGGTTGGGCTCCTACGAGCAGTACTTC	CASARGLGSYEQYF
.	.	TRBV19	TRBJ2-3	TGTGCCAGTAGTATAGATCCCGCAGATACGCAGTATTTT	CASSIDPADTQYF
.	TRBD2	TRBV11-2	TRBJ2-3	TGTGCCAGCAGCAGCGGGGGCGACACAGATACGCAGTATTTT	CASSSGGDTDTQYF
once	TRBD2	TRBV5-1	TRBJ2-5	TGCGCCAGCAGCAGACTAGCGGGGCAAGAGACCCAGTACTTC	CASSRLAGQETQYF
once	TRBD1	TRBV6-1	TRBJ2-7	TGTGCCAGCAGTGGGACAGGGGGACTGCGGGTCCCCTACGAGCAGTACTTC	CASSGTGGLRVPYEQYF
.	.	TRBV18	TRBJ2-3	TGTGCCAGCTCACCACGCTTAGGAGCCCTCCCAGATACGCAGTATTTT	CASSPRLGALPDTQYF
.	TRBD2	TRBV5-4	TRBJ2-3	TGTGCCAGCAGCTCTTATATAGCGGGAGTTTACGGCACAGATACGCAGTATTTT	CASSSYIAGVYGTDTQYF
.	.	TRBV5-1	TRBJ2-2	TGCGCCAGCAGCTGGGGGCACAGTACCGGGGAGCTGTTTTTT	CASSWGHSTGELFF
.	TRBD2	TRBV28	TRBJ2-3	TGTGCCAGCAGTCCCTCGACTAGCGGGGGCCGGGAGCAGTATTTT	CASSPSTSGGREQYF
.	.	TRBV6-5	TRBJ2-3	TGTGCCAGCAGTTACGCGCCGGGACAATTAGATACGCAGTATTTT	CASSYAPGQLDTQYF
few	.	TRBV6-5	TRBJ2-7	TGTGCCAGCAGTTACGAAGGCGGTTCCGAGCAGTACTTC	CASSYEGGSEQYF
.	.	TRBV6-5	TRBJ1-2	TGTGCCAGCAGTTACGGGGGCAGACTGTACACCTTC	CASSYGGRLYTF
.	.	TRBV29-1	TRBJ1-3	TGCAGCGTTGTCGGTCCGGGGGGAGGAAACACCATATATTTT	CSVVGPGGGNTIYF
.	TRBD1	TRBV6-1	TRBJ2-7	TGTGCCAGCAGTGAGCCCGGACAGGGAAAGTACGAGCAGTACTTC	CASSEPGQGKYEQYF
.	TRBD1	TRBV5-1	TRBJ1-1	TGCGCCAGCAGTCAGACTACAGGGGTAGGAACTGAAGCTTTCTTT	CASSQTTGVGTEAFF
once	.	TRBV11-2	TRBJ2-7	TGTGCCAGCAGCTTAATAGGGCAGGAGGCCCGCTACGAGCAGTACTTC	CASSLIGQEARYEQYF
.	.	TRBV5-1	TRBJ1-1	TGCGCCAGCAGCTTGGTGCAGGGAGGAGAAGCTTTCTTT	CASSLVQGGEAFF
.	TRBD1	TRBV19	TRBJ1-4	TGTGCCAGTAGTATAAGCCGGGACAGGGCCATACCGCCCCGCCTGTTTTTT	CASSISRDRAIPPRLFF
.	.	TRBV6-1	TRBJ2-2	TGTGCCAGCAGTGAATCGACAGACACCGGGGAGCTGTTTTTT	CASSESTDTGELFF
.	.	TRBV2	TRBJ2-2	TGTGCCAGCAGCACAGGTGGCGGGGAGCTGTTTTTT	CASSTGGGELFF
.	TRBD1	TRBV4-2	TRBJ1-2	TGTGCCAGCAGCCAAGTTGGGACCTACCCAGGACAGGAAGATCCCAACTATGGCTACACCTTC	CASSQVGTYPGQEDPNYGYTF
once	TRBD1	TRBV6-5	TRBJ2-7	TGTGCCAGCAGCCAGGGGACAGGGGGCTTTTACGAGCAGTACTTC	CASSQGTGGFYEQYF
few	TRBD1	TRBV20-1	TRBJ1-1	TGCAGTGCTGACAGGGAGTGGTGGGCTTTCTTT	CSADREWWAFF
.	TRBD1	TRBV14	TRBJ1-1	TGTGCCAGCAGCTATCCACAGGGGGCGGCTTTCTTT	CASSYPQGAAFF
once	TRBD1	TRBV27	TRBJ1-6	TGTGCCAGCAGTCCCTCGACAGGGGGCTTGAAAGTGTCACCCCTCCACTTT	CASSPSTGGLKVSPLHF
.	TRBD2	TRBV5-1	TRBJ2-5	TGCGCCAGCAGCTCCTTCGGGACTAGCGAAGAGACCCAGTACTTC	CASSSFGTSEETQYF
few	.	TRBV7-2	TRBJ1-2	TGTGCCAGCAGCTTAGTGGACAGCTCCCGGGATGGCTACACCTTC	CASSLVDSSRDGYTF
.	.	TRBV19	TRBJ1-5	TGTGCCAGTAGTATAATGTTAACAGGGAGCCAGCCCCAGCATTTT	CASSIMLTGSQPQHF
.	.	TRBV9	TRBJ1-5	TGTGCCAGCAGCGTAGGGGAAAGGGGAATAGAGCCCCAGCATTTT	CASSVGERGIEPQHF
.	TRBD2	TRBV2	TRBJ2-1	TGTGCCAGCAGTGAGGGGTTAGCGGGGGCTCAGTTCTTC	CASSEGLAGAQFF
.	.	TRBV6-5	TRBJ1-4	TGTGCCAGCAGTGCTACTCGGGGTATAGGGGAAAAACTGTTTTTT	CASSATRGIGEKLFF
.	TRBD2	TRBV2	TRBJ2-7	TGTGCCAGCAGTGAAAAGTCTAGCGGACCCTACGAGCAGTACTTC	CASSEKSSGPYEQYF
.	TRBD1	TRBV29-1	TRBJ2-3	TGCAGCGTTGGTAGAAGACAGGGAAGCACAGATACGCAGTATTTT	CSVGRRQGSTDTQYF
.	TRBD1	TRBV27	TRBJ2-5	TGTGCCAGCAGTCCGATGGACAGGGTCGGCCAAGAGACCCAGTACTTC	CASSPMDRVGQETQYF
.	TRBD1	TRBV7-9	TRBJ1-1	TGTGCCAGCAGTAAGGGACAGATGAACACTGAAGCTTTCTTT	CASSKGQMNTEAFF
.	.	TRBV11-2	TRBJ1-4	TGTGCCAGCAGCTTAGCCCCGACAGTTGAAAAACTGTTTTTT	CASSLAPTVEKLFF
.	TRBD1	TRBV4-1	TRBJ2-3	TGCGCCAGCAAAAGACAGGGGATCACAGATACGCAGTATTTT	CASKRQGITDTQYF